The 11 T cell receptor beta chains given below trace back to one sample, sequenced in a study of T cell responses to AZD1222 COVID-19 vaccine. TCRdb keeps only in-frame clones here, not all; method: immunoSEQ multiplex PCR. This table has some 120,000 clones, about 91% appearing once. Sequences were derived from peripheral blood, sampled on day 0 of AZD1222 vaccination. These TCRs come from an adult in good health.

The rearrangement uses TRBV9 and TRBJ2-3, with 7 bases matching TRBD2. The CDR3 extends over 17 amino acids. The V gene's germline CDR1 is SGDLS and CDR2 YYNGEE. The trim removed 0 bases at V and 5 bases at J, leaving 12 bases unmatched. In DNA, the CDR3 is TGTGCCAGCAGCGTAGGAGGGTTGGGAGGGCCAGTAGATACGCAGTATTTT. Translating it yields CASSVGGLGGPVDTQYF. Together with reference TRBV9 and TRBJ2-3, the CDR3 gives the full variable domain: DSGVTQTPKHLITATGQRVTLRCSPRSGDLSVYWYQQSLDQGLQFLIQYYNGEERAKGNILERFSAQQFPDLHSELNLSSLELGDSALYFCASSVGGLGGPVDTQYFGPGTRLTVL.

The chain recombines TRBV7-9 with TRBJ1-2, with D uncertain. Germline V gene lookup returns CDR1 SEHNR and CDR2 FQNEAQ (reference sequence). Deletions cut 5 bases from V and 7 bases from J, with 20 bases between. The CDR3 length is 15 residues. DNA for the CDR3: TGTGCCAGCAGCGACCAACCGGGCGCTAGTCTTGGCTACACCTTC. It yields the protein CASSDQPGASLGYTF.

This CDR3 reads CASSFNSHTEAFF. CDR3 nucleotide sequence: TGTGCCAGCAGTTTTAATTCACACACTGAAGCTTTCTTT. The chain couples TRBV12-3 or TRBV12-4 to TRBJ1-1, with D uncertain. This CDR3 has 13 amino acids. V gave up 3 bases and J gave up 3 bases, with 8 bases separating them.

This clone was seen a few times. The J gene is TRBJ2-3, the V gene TRBV18, with D unclear. Germline V gene data show CDR1 as KGHSH and CDR2 as LQKENI. Trimming removed 2 bases from V and 0 bases from J, with 9 bases in between. The CDR3 totals 15 residues. CDR3 DNA: TGTGCCAGCTCACCAGTAAAGTTTAGCACAGATACGCAGTATTTT. Translating it yields CASSPVKFSTDTQYF.

This chain joins TRBV12-3 or TRBV12-4 and TRBJ2-7, with D tentatively TRBD1 (5 bases). This CDR3 contains 13 residues. Trimming took off 10 bases at V and 0 bases at J, with 13 bases between the two ends. In DNA, the CDR3 is TGTGCCACCCCACAGGATATCTCCTACGAGCAGTACTTC. This sequence encodes CATPQDISYEQYF.

This chain links TRBV4-3 with TRBJ2-6; no clear D gene. V was shortened by 6 bases and J by 2 bases, with 5 bases between the two germline ends. The V gene's germline CDR1 is LGHNA and CDR2 YSLEER. The CDR3 loop spans 13 amino acids. The DNA for the CDR3 is TGCGCCAGCAGGGCACCTGGGGCCAACGTCCTGACTTTC. Translated: CASRAPGANVLTF.

The rearrangement joins TRBV19 to TRBJ2-3; D may be TRBD1 (5 bases). The CDR3 runs 14 residues. Deletions cut 1 base from V and 4 bases from J, with 9 bases between. Germline CDR1 is LNHDA and CDR2 is SQIVND (reference sequence). The CDR3 region is CASSIVGAADTQYF. CDR3 in DNA: TGTGCCAGTAGTATAGTAGGGGCCGCAGATACGCAGTATTTT. Full variable domain (remainder filled in from reference TRBV19 and TRBJ2-3): DGGITQSPKYLFRKEGQNVTLSCEQNLNHDAMYWYRQDPGQGLRLIYYSQIVNDFQKGDIAEGYSVSREKKESFPLTVTSAQKNPTAFYLCASSIVGAADTQYFGPGTRLTVL.

The rearrangement links TRBV19 to TRBJ1-2; D is possibly TRBD1 (5 bases). V was cut by 6 bases and J by 5 bases, with 19 bases left in between. CDR1 LNHDA and CDR2 SQIVND come from the germline V gene (reference sequence). This CDR3 comprises 15 residues. CDR3: CASSLFRTGPYGYTF. CDR3 DNA: TGTGCCAGTAGCCTTTTCCGGACGGGGCCTTATGGCTACACCTTC.

The chain couples TRBV19 to TRBJ2-7; 9 nucleotides line up with TRBD1. There are 13 residues in the CDR3. The J segment lost 6 bases and the V segment lost 5 bases, leaving 5 bases of the junction unmatched. The germline CDR1 and CDR2 sequences are LNHDA and SQIVND (reference sequence). The DNA of the CDR3 is TGTGCCAGTAGTTCACAGGGGGCGGGCGAGCAGTACTTC. It codes for CASSSQGAGEQYF.

V is TRBV5-6 and J is TRBJ1-3; the D is unclear. CDR3 length: 15 amino acids. The V end lost 6 bases, the J end lost 2 bases, and 15 bases lay between the germline ends. Per germline, CDR1 SGHDT and CDR2 YYEEEE. The CDR3 bases are TGTGCCAGCACCTACGGCGGGGTGGCTGGAAACACCATATATTTT. It yields the protein CASTYGGVAGNTIYF.

The V gene is TRBV29-1, the J gene TRBJ2-3; TRBD1 matches 7 bases. J was trimmed by 2 bases and V by 7 bases; bases with no gene match: 6. The germline V gene has CDR1 SQVTM and CDR2 ANQGSEA. The length of the CDR3 is 13 residues. The CDR3 sequence is CSAHRGLTDTQYF. In DNA, the CDR3 is TGCAGCGCCCACAGGGGCCTCACAGATACGCAGTATTTT.